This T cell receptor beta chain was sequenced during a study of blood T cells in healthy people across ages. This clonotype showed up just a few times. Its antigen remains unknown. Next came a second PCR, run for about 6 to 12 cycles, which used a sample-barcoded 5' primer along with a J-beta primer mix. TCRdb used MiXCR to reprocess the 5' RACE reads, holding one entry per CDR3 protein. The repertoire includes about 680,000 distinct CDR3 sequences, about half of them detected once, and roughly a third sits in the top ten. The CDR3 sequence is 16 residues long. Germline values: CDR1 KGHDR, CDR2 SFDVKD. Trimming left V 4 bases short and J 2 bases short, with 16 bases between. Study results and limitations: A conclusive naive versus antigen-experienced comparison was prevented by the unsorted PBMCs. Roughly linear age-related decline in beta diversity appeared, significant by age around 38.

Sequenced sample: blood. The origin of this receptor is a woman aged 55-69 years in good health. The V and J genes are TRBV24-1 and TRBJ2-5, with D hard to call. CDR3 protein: CATSDPRASSQETQYF. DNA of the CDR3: TGTGCCACCAGTGACCCTCGGGCCAGCTCTCAAGAGACCCAGTACTTC.